The 29 T cell receptor beta chains below all came from one sample that was sequenced in a study of T cell responses to AZD1222 COVID-19 vaccine. Repertoires were generated with immunoSEQ multiplex PCR, while TCRdb's copy carries only in-frame clones and drops some. The repertoire holds approximately 170,000 clones, more than 85% seen once, with roughly 3.9% in the top ten. This sample comprised peripheral blood, obtained on day 0 of AZD1222 vaccination. The origin of the receptors is an adult in good health.

Comment on this clone: The junction shows a germline mismatch at one end, possibly a read error. CDR3 sequence: CASSDRETQYF. CDR3 DNA: TGCGCCAGCAGTGACCGGGAGACCCAATACTTC. The rearrangement links TRBV10-1 to TRBJ2-5; possible D gene TRBD2, 6 bases. The CDR3 contains 11 residues. Germline V gene sequence: CDR1 WNHNN, CDR2 SYGVQD (reference sequence).

Concerning this clone: At one boundary the junction diverges from the germline segment, which might be a read error. This chain joins TRBV20-1 and TRBJ2-7; D gene ambiguous. Germline values: CDR1 DFQATT, CDR2 SNEGSKA (reference sequence). The CDR3 runs to 11 residues. This chain's CDR3 is CSARERYEQYF. The CDR3 bases are TGCAGTGCCAGAGAGAGGTACGAGCAGTACTTC.

The chain uses TRBV2 and TRBJ1-6, with D perhaps TRBD1 (6 bases). Germline values: CDR1 SNHLY, CDR2 FYNNEI. V was shortened by 6 bases and J by 10 bases, with 22 bases between the two germline ends. The CDR3 is made up of 16 amino acids. As DNA, the CDR3 is TGTGCCAGCAGACCTCTGACAGGATCGACAGGATCACCCCTCCACTTT. It is translated as CASRPLTGSTGSPLHF.

The CDR3 DNA reads as TGTGCCAGCAGCTTAAAGGGGTCGAACACCGGGGAGCTGTTTTTT. Translation: CASSLKGSNTGELFF. This rearrangement joins TRBV11-2 to TRBJ2-2; possibly TRBD1 for D (5 bases). The CDR3 has 15 residues. Trimming shortened V by 2 bases and J by 0 bases, and 7 bases separated the two germline ends. The germline V gene encodes CDR1 SGHAT and CDR2 FQNNGV.

This chain connects TRBV6-5 to TRBJ1-1; D possibly corresponds to TRBD1 (6 bases). The CDR3 has 13 amino acids. V was shortened by 6 bases and J by 4 bases, with 12 bases between the two germline ends. Germline lookup yields CDR1 MNHEY and CDR2 SVGAGI. The CDR3 nucleotides are TGTGCCAGCAGGCCAGGGGCCCTCACTGAAGCTTTCTTT. This codes for CASRPGALTEAFF.

The J gene is TRBJ1-2, the V gene TRBV10-3, with D uncertain. The CDR3 is 13 residues long. V lost 3 bases, J lost 5 bases, and 10 bases lay in between. The V gene's germline CDR1 is ENHRY and CDR2 SYGVKD. The CDR3 DNA sequence: TGTGCCATCAGTGAAGGGCAGGAATATGGCTACACCTTC. As protein: CAISEGQEYGYTF.

This clone was seen just once. The V and J genes are TRBV5-1 and TRBJ2-3, with D perhaps matching TRBD2 (6 bases). Between the trimmed V and J ends, which lost 0 bases and 2 bases, there was a span of 7 bases. The germline V gene encodes CDR1 SGHRS and CDR2 YFSETQ. CDR3 length: 14 amino acids. CDR3 bases: TGCGCCAGCAGCTTGGGCGGGATCACAGATACGCAGTATTTT. Translation gives CASSLGGITDTQYF.

V gene TRBV6-5 combines with J gene TRBJ1-1; the D gene is possibly TRBD1 (6 bases). V shed 5 bases and J shed 6 bases, with 16 bases lying between them. The germline V gene encodes CDR1 MNHEY and CDR2 SVGAGI. CDR3 length: 14 amino acids. DNA of the CDR3: TGTGCCAGCAGTCAACAGGGTGAGGCGGCTGAAGCTTTCTTT. Encoded protein: CASSQQGEAAEAFF.

This rearrangement joins TRBV11-3 to TRBJ2-2; D remains ambiguous. There are 14 residues in the CDR3. V lost 4 bases to trimming and J lost 1 base, with 7 bases between them. Per germline, CDR1 SGHNT and CDR2 YENEEA. For the CDR3, the DNA is TGTGCCAGCAGCTCCTCCGGGAACACCGGGGAGCTGTTTTTT. Amino acid sequence: CASSSSGNTGELFF.

In this sample, this clone turned up once. This sequence joins TRBV5-3 and TRBJ1-1; D not resolved. TRBV5-3 is known as an ORF, though its function is uncertain. CDR3 size: 15 residues. The germline V and J ends were trimmed by 5 bases and 1 base, with 15 bases remaining between them. The CDR3 region is CARRSNRFWNTEAFF. The CDR3 coding sequence is TGTGCCAGAAGATCCAACCGGTTCTGGAACACTGAAGCTTTCTTT.

This chain joins TRBV3-1 (or the pseudogene TRBV3-2) and TRBJ2-7, with D uncertain. This CDR3 region has 14 residues. CDR1 is LGHDT and CDR2 is YNNKEL in the germline V gene (reference sequence). The V gene lost 4 bases and the J gene lost 2 bases, with 12 bases spanning the gap. The CDR3 DNA reads TGTGCCAGCAGCCGAGTGCAGGCTACCTACGAGCAGTACTTC. Translating gives CASSRVQATYEQYF.

The CDR3 DNA is TGCGCCAGCAGCTTAACCGAGACGTCCTTCTCTGGAAACACCATATATTTT. As protein: CASSLTETSFSGNTIYF. The V gene is TRBV10-2, the J gene TRBJ1-3; D gene ambiguous. V gave up 6 bases and J gave up 0 bases, with 18 bases separating them. Looked up from germline, CDR1 is WSHSY and CDR2 is SAAADI. The CDR3 contains 17 residues.

The chain is built from TRBV6-4 and TRBJ2-1; perhaps D is TRBD1 or TRBD2 (7 bases each). Germline CDR1 is MRHNA and CDR2 is SNTAGT. This CDR3 has 16 amino acids. V shed 4 bases and J shed 3 bases, with 16 bases lying between them. For the CDR3, the DNA is TGTGCCAGCAGTGGCCCAGGGGGGGGGAGCTACAATGAGCAGTTCTTC. Its translation: CASSGPGGGSYNEQFF.

This sequence joins TRBV4-2 and TRBJ2-6; weak D call: TRBD2 (6 bases). V lost 4 bases, J lost 0 bases, and 22 bases lay in between. The germline V gene encodes CDR1 LGHNA and CDR2 YNFKEQ. This CDR3 comprises 20 residues. The CDR3 loop reads CASSLRGTPSGSSGANVLTF. The DNA of the CDR3 is TGTGCCAGCAGCCTCCGGGGGACGCCCTCCGGGAGCTCTGGGGCCAACGTCCTGACTTTC.

The chain couples TRBV7-9 to TRBJ2-7, with a tentative D call TRBD1 (7 bases). CDR3 length: 14 residues. Germline loops: CDR1 SEHNR, CDR2 FQNEAQ (reference sequence). V was pared by 5 bases and J by 4 bases, with 15 bases between. This CDR3 reads CASSQDRRAYEQYF. CDR3 nucleotides: TGTGCCAGCAGCCAGGACAGGAGGGCTTACGAGCAGTACTTC.

The V and J genes are TRBV6-5 and TRBJ1-1; possible D gene TRBD1, 6 bases. This CDR3 is 14 amino acids long. Germline loops: CDR1 MNHEY, CDR2 SVGAGI. V lost 2 bases to trimming and J lost 4 bases, with 11 bases between them. CDR3 sequence (DNA): TGTGCCAGCAGTTACCAGACAGGCGGCACTGAAGCTTTCTTT. Residues: CASSYQTGGTEAFF.

Here the CDR3 DNA reads TGTGCCAGTAGTGACAAGAGGTATCGAACCTACGAGCAGTACTTC. Translation gives CASSDKRYRTYEQYF. The rearrangement joins TRBV19 to TRBJ2-7; no firm D call. In germline, CDR1 is LNHDA, CDR2 SQIVND (reference sequence). The CDR3 length is 15 residues. V lost 5 bases and J lost 2, with 16 bases in between.

The chain's CDR3 is CASSTGVQETQYF. The DNA of the CDR3 is TGTGCCAGCAGTACCGGGGTCCAAGAGACCCAGTACTTC. The V and J genes are TRBV12-3 or TRBV12-4 and TRBJ2-5; D perhaps matches TRBD2 (5 bases). CDR3 length: 13 residues. V was cut by 5 bases and J by 1 base, with 8 bases left in between.

The chain uses TRBV11-2 and TRBJ1-3; D unclear. Trimming cost V 0 bases and J 4 bases, with 10 bases left between them. CDR3 length equals 15 residues. Germline V gene data show CDR1 as SGHAT and CDR2 as FQNNGV. The CDR3 loop reads CASSLDGRNGNTIYF. CDR3 bases: TGTGCCAGCAGCTTAGATGGGAGGAACGGAAACACCATATATTTT.

The rearrangement joins TRBV19 to TRBJ1-1; a weak D match, TRBD1 (6 bases). The CDR3 is 15 residues long. The V end was cut by 5 bases, the J end by 4 bases, with 17 bases between. The V gene's germline CDR1 is LNHDA and CDR2 SQIVND (reference sequence). The chain's CDR3 is CASSFGWTASTEAFF. In nucleotides, the CDR3 is TGTGCCAGTAGTTTCGGCTGGACAGCCTCCACTGAAGCTTTCTTT.

The chain links TRBV7-6 to TRBJ2-2; D call uncertain. The V end was cut by 5 bases, the J end by 6 bases, with 16 bases between. The length of the CDR3 is 15 residues. Looked up from germline, CDR1 is SGHVS and CDR2 is FNYEAQ. The CDR3 nucleotides are TGTGCCAGCAGCCCCGAAGCCGCACCGGCCGGGGAGCTGTTTTTT. It translates to CASSPEAAPAGELFF.

On this clone: A read error may account for a junction end that differs from germline. This rearrangement joins TRBV5-1 to TRBJ1-2; a weak D match, TRBD1 (5 bases). The germline CDR1 and CDR2 sequences are SGHRS and YFSETQ. The CDR3 is 13 residues long. CDR3 in DNA: TGCGCCAGCCGCTTCGGCAGGGAGCATGGCTACACCTTC. Translated: CASRFGREHGYTF.

V usage is TRBV5-8 and J usage is TRBJ1-5; D is ambiguous. The CDR3 contains 12 residues. From germline, CDR1 is SGHTS and CDR2 YDEGEE. Trimming shortened V by 5 bases and J by 4 bases, and 7 bases separated the two germline ends. The CDR3 DNA reads TGTGCCAGCAGTCGGGTTAATCAGCCCCAGCATTTT. Translated: CASSRVNQPQHF.

The chain combines TRBV6-5 with TRBJ1-1, with D maybe TRBD1 (5 bases). CDR1 is MNHEY, CDR2 SVGAGI, per germline. The CDR3 is 14 amino acids. Between the trimmed V and J ends, which lost 5 bases and 0 bases, there was a span of 10 bases. Written as DNA, the CDR3 is TGTGCCAGCAGTCAACAGGCATTGAACACTGAAGCTTTCTTT. Translating gives CASSQQALNTEAFF.

The chain combines TRBV2 with TRBJ2-2; 11 bases line up with TRBD2. The CDR3 contains 14 residues. V was clipped by 10 bases and J by 4 bases; unmatched bases: 5. Looked up from germline, CDR1 is SNHLY and CDR2 is FYNNEI. The CDR3: CANSGGAGTGELFF. The CDR3 DNA reads as TGTGCCAATAGCGGGGGGGCCGGCACCGGGGAGCTGTTTTTT. The full variable domain, its missing parts supplied by reference TRBV2 and TRBJ2-2, is EPEVTQTPSHQVTQMGQEVILRCVPISNHLYFYWYRQILGQKVEFLVSFYNNEISEKSEIFDDQFSVERPDGSNFTLKIRSTKLEDSAMYFCANSGGAGTGELFFGEGSRLTVL.

The rearrangement uses TRBV27 and TRBJ2-5, with D possibly matching TRBD1 (6 bases). The CDR3 sequence is 14 residues long. Trimming pared 6 bases from V and 3 bases from J, leaving 14 bases between. Germline V gives CDR1 MNHEY, CDR2 SMNVEV (reference sequence). CDR3 region: CASRTAGAKETQYF. The CDR3 DNA sequence: TGTGCCAGCAGGACAGCAGGGGCCAAAGAGACCCAGTACTTC.

This CDR3 is CASTAEGGRGKLFF. The CDR3 DNA reads as TGTGCCAGCACCGCAGAAGGGGGGCGAGGAAAACTGTTTTTT. The chain carries TRBV6-5 and TRBJ1-4, with D perhaps TRBD1 (6 bases). Per the germline V gene, CDR1 is MNHEY and CDR2 is SVGAGI. The CDR3 contains 14 residues. The V gene lost 7 bases and the J gene lost 10 bases, with 19 bases spanning the gap.

This chain joins TRBV19 and TRBJ1-3, with 8 positions matching TRBD1. The CDR3 runs 18 residues. Germline V lookup: CDR1 LNHDA, CDR2 SQIVND (reference sequence). V lost 3 bases and J lost 4; bases outside the gene matches: 14. The CDR3 DNA sequence: TGTGCCAGTAGTATGTTTTTGTTGCAGGGGGCTCGGGGAAACACCATATATTTT. Translating gives CASSMFLLQGARGNTIYF.

The CDR3 protein is CASSPQQETQYF. The DNA for the CDR3 is TGTGCCAGCTCACCACAGCAAGAGACCCAGTACTTC. V and J are TRBV18 and TRBJ2-5; D remains unclear. V was pared by 1 base and J by 2 bases, with 2 bases between. Germline V lookup: CDR1 KGHSH, CDR2 LQKENI. The CDR3 covers 12 residues.